The next 14 T cell receptor beta chains were all read from a single sample in a study of cytomegalovirus exposure and HLA in healthy donors. PCR was performed using 60 Vbeta and 13 Jbeta primers. Libraries were prepared by immunoSEQ multiplex PCR; TCRdb keeps only in-frame clonotypes and omits some of them. The table lists more than 150,000 clones, roughly 82% of them singletons. The material sequenced was PBMCs. Receptor source: a man aged 40-55 years in good health and CMV-seronegative.

This clone showed up just a few times. The CDR3 DNA follows: TGTGCCAGCAGTGCCAGCGGGGGGGCTGGCGGGGAGCTGTTTTTT. As protein: CASSASGGAGGELFF. The V and J genes are TRBV6-4 and TRBJ2-2; TRBD2 matches 10 bases. From germline, CDR1 is MRHNA and CDR2 SNTAGT. The length of the CDR3 is 15 residues. V trimming: 4 bases; J trimming: 7 bases; junction bases outside the gene matches: 6.

This rearrangement joins TRBV11-3 to TRBJ1-1; 7 positions match TRBD1. J lost 2 bases, V lost 5 bases, and 5 bases had no gene match. This CDR3 region has 14 residues. The germline gives CDR1 SGHNT, CDR2 YENEEA. The CDR3: CASSRRQGNTEAFF. As DNA, the CDR3 is TGTGCCAGCAGCCGCCGACAGGGTAACACTGAAGCTTTCTTT.

This clone was seen a handful of times. The genes are TRBV4-2 and TRBJ2-7, with 11 bases matching TRBD2. The germline V gene encodes CDR1 LGHNA and CDR2 YNFKEQ. With 2 bases clipped from V and 0 bases from J, the junction kept 0 bases outside the gene matches. This CDR3 is 15 amino acids long. CDR3 DNA sequence: TGTGCCAGCAGCCAAACTAGCGGGGGCTCCTACGAGCAGTACTTC. Amino acids: CASSQTSGGSYEQYF.

The chain links TRBV29-1 to TRBJ1-3; D unresolved. The CDR3 spans 14 residues. V shed 0 bases and J shed 1 base, with 7 bases lying between them. Germline CDR1 SQVTM, CDR2 ANQGSEA. DNA for the CDR3: TGCAGCGTTGAAGAGTACGGTTCTGGAAACACCATATATTTT. Translating it yields CSVEEYGSGNTIYF.

The chain is built from TRBV5-6 and TRBJ2-7; 7 bases are a match to TRBD1. The V gene's germline CDR1 is SGHDT and CDR2 YYEEEE. This CDR3 spans 15 amino acids. The ends lost 5 bases at V and 2 bases at J; junction bases unmatched: 10. Here the CDR3 DNA reads TGTGCCAGCAGTTCTAACCGGGACAGTGCCTACGAGCAGTACTTC. It codes for CASSSNRDSAYEQYF.

V usage is TRBV5-1 and J usage is TRBJ2-1; no reliable D call. V was shortened by 2 bases and J by 10 bases, with 10 bases between the two germline ends. Per the germline V gene, CDR1 is SGHRS and CDR2 is YFSETQ. There are 12 residues in the CDR3. CDR3 region: CASSFTNEEQFF. The CDR3 DNA sequence: TGCGCCAGCAGCTTCACGAACGAGGAGCAGTTCTTC.

This clone has just one count. The genes are TRBV5-1 and TRBJ2-1; D not certain. Germline assignment: CDR1 SGHRS and CDR2 YFSETQ. The CDR3 runs 11 residues. V lost 2 bases, J lost 8 bases, and 5 bases lay in between. CDR3 loop: CASSFSDEQFF. The CDR3 bases are TGCGCCAGCAGCTTCAGCGATGAGCAGTTCTTC. The complete variable domain, with remaining parts taken from reference TRBV5-1 and TRBJ2-1, reads KAGVTQTPRYLIKTRGQQVTLSCSPISGHRSVSWYQQTPGQGLQFLFEYFSETQRNKGNFPGRFSGRQFSNSRSEMNVSTLELGDSALYLCASSFSDEQFFGPGTRLTVL.

This rearrangement joins TRBV5-4 to TRBJ1-1; D might be TRBD1 (6 bases). Trimming pared 3 bases from V and 2 bases from J, leaving 14 bases between. The CDR3 extends over 15 amino acids. Germline V gives CDR1 SGHNT, CDR2 YYREEE (reference sequence). The CDR3 loop is CASSSRTVVNTEAFF. CDR3 in DNA: TGTGCCAGCAGCTCTCGGACAGTGGTAAACACTGAAGCTTTCTTT.

The V and J genes are TRBV7-2 and TRBJ2-3; 8 positions agree with TRBD2. Germline loops: CDR1 SGHTA, CDR2 FQGNSA. With 2 bases clipped from V and 0 bases from J, the junction kept 4 bases outside the gene matches. The CDR3 spans 16 residues. The CDR3 DNA reads TGTGCCAGCAGCTTACGGGGGGGGGCCAGCACAGATACGCAGTATTTT. Translated, it gives CASSLRGGASTDTQYF.

This clone has just a few counts. V and J are TRBV2 and TRBJ2-3; TRBD2 matches 8 bases. The germline V gene encodes CDR1 SNHLY and CDR2 FYNNEI. The CDR3 has 15 residues. J gave up 7 bases and V 6 bases, and 12 bases lay outside the gene matches. CDR3 coding DNA: TGTGCCAGCAGCCCCCCCGGGGGGGCCGTTAATACGCAGTATTTT. Its translation is CASSPPGGAVNTQYF.

The V gene is TRBV4-3, the J gene TRBJ1-6; 7 positions agree with TRBD1. CDR1 is LGHNA and CDR2 is YSLEER in the germline V gene. The CDR3 runs to 15 residues. V dropped 1 base and J dropped 10; count of bases not matched to a gene: 7. The CDR3, as DNA: TGCGCCAGCAGCCAAGGTAGGGACAGAAGCTCACCCCTCCACTTT. It specifies CASSQGRDRSSPLHF.

The V gene is TRBV7-2, the J gene TRBJ2-4, with a tentative D call TRBD2 (6 bases). The CDR3 runs to 14 residues. Germline CDR1 and CDR2: SGHTA and FQGNSA. Trimming cost V 4 bases and J 0 bases, with 7 bases left between them. The CDR3: CASSSGGAKNIQYF. The CDR3 nucleotides read TGTGCCAGCAGCTCCGGGGGAGCCAAAAACATTCAGTACTTC.

The chain has TRBV6-4 and TRBJ2-2; 7 bases agree with TRBD2. CDR1 and CDR2 (germline): MRHNA, SNTAGT. V shed 5 bases and J 0 bases; nucleotides not matched to a gene: 6. This CDR3 region has 16 residues. CDR3 sequence (DNA): TGTGCCAGCAGTCGCGAAGCGGGAACGAACACCGGGGAGCTGTTTTTT. It specifies CASSREAGTNTGELFF.

In this sample, this clone turned up once. The V gene is TRBV15, the J gene TRBJ2-1, with 9 bases that match TRBD2. This CDR3 has 16 amino acids. Germline V CDR1 and CDR2: LNHNV, YYDKDF (reference sequence). Trimming at V came to 0 bases and at J to 8 bases, leaving 8 bases not matched to a gene. CDR3 in amino acids: CATSRDLGGGADEQFF. CDR3 DNA sequence: TGTGCCACCAGCAGAGATCTGGGCGGGGGGGCAGATGAGCAGTTCTTC.